The next 32 T cell receptor beta chains were all read from a single sample in a study of control samples from healthy donors and cancer patients. Assay used: immunoSEQ multiplex PCR; TCRdb lists only in-frame clones, some missing. The sample carries fewer than 200,000 clones, 85% to 95% recorded once. Material for sequencing was blood. The receptors shown here come from a man aged 18-30 years in good health.

This clone was recorded only once. The genes are TRBV7-2 and TRBJ2-7; no clear D. With 2 bases removed from V and 4 bases from J, the gap between germline ends came to 9 bases. The CDR3 runs 13 residues. Germline CDR1 SGHTA, CDR2 FQGNSA. The CDR3 DNA reads as TGTGCCAGCAGCTTAAAGGCCACATACGAGCAGTACTTC. As protein: CASSLKATYEQYF. Full variable domain (rest looked up from reference TRBV7-2 and TRBJ2-7): GAGVSQSPSNKVTEKGKDVELRCDPISGHTALYWYRQSLGQGLEFLIYFQGNSAPDKSGLPSDRFSAERTGGSVSTLTIQRTQQEDSAVYLCASSLKATYEQYFGPGTRLTVT.

This chain connects TRBV3-1 (or the pseudogene TRBV3-2) to TRBJ2-3; possibly TRBD2 for D (7 bases). Trimming cost V 1 base and J 2 bases, with 13 bases left between them. The length of the CDR3 is 16 residues. Germline CDR1 reads LGHDT; CDR2 reads YNNKEL (reference sequence). CDR3 amino acids: CASSQVPGGDTDTQYF. CDR3 sequence (DNA): TGTGCCAGCAGCCAAGTTCCGGGGGGCGACACAGATACGCAGTATTTT.

The genes are TRBV2 and TRBJ1-1, with 9 bases that match TRBD1. The V gene end was trimmed by 5 bases and the J gene end by 1 base; junction bases not matched to a gene: 2. This CDR3 is 14 amino acids long. From germline, CDR1 is SNHLY and CDR2 FYNNEI. This CDR3 is CASSSGQGNTEAFF. The CDR3 DNA follows: TGTGCCAGCAGTTCGGGACAGGGGAACACTGAAGCTTTCTTT.

Only one count was recorded for this clone. This chain connects TRBV7-8 to TRBJ2-1, with 12 bases identical to TRBD2. Per germline, CDR1 SGHVS and CDR2 FQNEAQ. This CDR3 region has 15 residues. The V and J ends lost 5 bases and 10 bases, in that order; junction bases with no gene match: 9. CDR3 loop: CASSLGLAGGPEQFF. CDR3 nucleotides: TGTGCCAGCAGCCTAGGGCTAGCGGGGGGGCCGGAGCAGTTCTTC.

The V call is TRBV12-5, the J call TRBJ1-5; TRBD1 matches at 11 bases. Trimming cost V 5 bases and J 2 bases; bases outside gene matches: 5. The CDR3 has 16 residues. Germline V gene sequence: CDR1 LGHNT, CDR2 FRNRAP. CDR3 protein: CASGPGTGGGNQPQHF. As DNA, the CDR3 is TGTGCTAGTGGTCCCGGGACAGGGGGAGGCAATCAGCCCCAGCATTTT.

The chain carries TRBV24-1 and TRBJ2-3; perhaps D is TRBD1 or TRBD2 (5 bases each). CDR3 length equals 15 residues. Germline V gene sequence: CDR1 KGHDR, CDR2 SFDVKD. The V end was cut by 4 bases, the J end by 1 base, with 11 bases between. Written as DNA, the CDR3 is TGTGCCACCAGTGACCCCCGGGACGGCACAGATACGCAGTATTTT. Amino acids: CATSDPRDGTDTQYF.

The rearrangement links TRBV19 to TRBJ2-5; 9 bases line up with TRBD1. Looked up from germline, CDR1 is LNHDA and CDR2 is SQIVND (reference sequence). Losses at the gene ends were 3 bases for V and 4 bases for J; bases not matched to a gene: 6. The CDR3 has 15 residues. Here the CDR3 DNA reads TGTGCCAGTAGTATCCGGACAGGGGATCGAGAGACCCAGTACTTC. Residues: CASSIRTGDRETQYF.

This clone showed up just a few times. This CDR3 reads CASSYGGPGELFF. CDR3 nucleotides: TGTGCCAGCAGTTACGGTGGGCCCGGGGAGCTGTTTTTT. The chain links TRBV6-6 to TRBJ2-2; D is uncertain. The CDR3 loop spans 13 amino acids. The ends were cut back, 2 bases at V and 6 bases at J, with 7 bases in the middle. Germline V CDR1 and CDR2: MNHNY, SVGAGI (reference sequence).

This chain links TRBV5-4 with TRBJ2-5; 9 bases match TRBD2. Germline-derived CDR1 and CDR2 are SGHNT and YYREEE (reference sequence). Trimming took 4 bases from V and 3 from J; bases not matched to a gene: 13. The CDR3 has 17 amino acids. Written as DNA, the CDR3 is TGTGCCAGCAGCCTAAGACTAGCGGCCCTTGGGGAAGAGACCCAGTACTTC. Its translation: CASSLRLAALGEETQYF.

This clone was detected once. The chain is built from TRBV6-1 and TRBJ1-6; possible D gene TRBD1, 6 bases. CDR1 and CDR2 (germline): MNHNS, SASEGT. This CDR3 is 16 amino acids long. V was pared by 3 bases and J by 6 bases, with 15 bases between. The CDR3 bases are TGTGCCAGCAGTGAGTCCCACAGGGTTGGTAATTCACCCCTCCACTTT. Its protein product is CASSESHRVGNSPLHF.

CDR3: CASSATDGNQPQHF. The CDR3 DNA is TGTGCCAGCAGCGCTACGGACGGAAATCAGCCCCAGCATTTT. This chain uses TRBV6-5 with TRBJ1-5; the D is unclear. Trimming pared 6 bases from V and 4 bases from J, leaving 13 bases between. CDR3 length: 14 residues. From germline, CDR1 is MNHEY and CDR2 SVGAGI.

V gene TRBV29-1 combines with J gene TRBJ2-5; the D call may be TRBD1 or TRBD2 (5 bases each). Germline values: CDR1 SQVTM, CDR2 ANQGSEA. The ends were cut back, 0 bases at V and 6 bases at J, with 14 bases in the middle. The CDR3 sequence is 14 residues long. The CDR3 DNA sequence: TGCAGCGTTGAAGATTTCGGGACGGCCAAGACCCAGTACTTC. Protein: CSVEDFGTAKTQYF.

V gene TRBV28 combines with J gene TRBJ1-5; D is ambiguous. The CDR3 is 14 amino acids. Between the trimmed V and J ends, which lost 2 bases and 5 bases, there was a span of 10 bases. Germline V CDR1 and CDR2: MDHEN, SYDVKM. DNA of the CDR3: TGTGCCAGCAGTTTAACGTACTATCATCAGCCCCAGCATTTT. Translation: CASSLTYYHQPQHF. The full variable domain, in which reference TRBV28 and TRBJ1-5 provide the parts outside the CDR3, is DVKVTQSSRYLVKRTGEKVFLECVQDMDHENMFWYRQDPGLGLRLIYFSYDVKMKEKGDIPEGYSVSREKKERFSLILESASTNQTSMYLCASSLTYYHQPQHFGDGTRLSIL.

This clone was seen only once. One end of the junction fails to match germline, which may point to a read error. The chain employs TRBV6-1 and TRBJ1-5; 9 nucleotides match TRBD1. Germline V gives CDR1 MNHNS, CDR2 SASEGT. This CDR3 is 13 amino acids long. CDR3 nucleotides: TGTGCCAGCAGTGAGTCCGGGACAGGGACCGTATTTTTT. It translates to CASSESGTGTVFF.

V and J are TRBV19 and TRBJ1-3; D remains ambiguous. Germline V gene data show CDR1 as LNHDA and CDR2 as SQIVND (reference sequence). V shed 8 bases and J shed 2 bases, with 4 bases lying between them. This CDR3 comprises 11 residues. CDR3 protein: CASSAGNTIYF. CDR3 nucleotide sequence: TGTGCCAGTTCGGCTGGAAACACCATATATTTT. Drawing the rest from reference TRBV19 and TRBJ1-3, the complete variable domain is DGGITQSPKYLFRKEGQNVTLSCEQNLNHDAMYWYRQDPGQGLRLIYYSQIVNDFQKGDIAEGYSVSREKKESFPLTVTSAQKNPTAFYLCASSAGNTIYFGEGSWLTVV.

The rearrangement joins TRBV10-2 to TRBJ2-5, with 8 bases that match TRBD2. The CDR3 loop spans 16 amino acids. The J segment lost 7 bases and the V segment lost 6 bases, leaving 16 bases of the junction unmatched. Germline CDR1 reads WSHSY; CDR2 reads SAAADI. The CDR3 region is CASSGAGGTKLGTQYF. The CDR3 region has the DNA TGCGCCAGCAGCGGGGCGGGGGGAACTAAGCTGGGGACCCAGTACTTC.

The rearrangement joins TRBV19 to TRBJ1-4; 9 nucleotides agree with TRBD1. This CDR3 comprises 16 residues. Losses at the gene ends were 3 bases for V and 8 bases for J; bases not matched to a gene: 10. CDR1 is LNHDA and CDR2 is SQIVND in the germline V gene (reference sequence). Here the CDR3 reads CASSIRGKTGGEKLFF. The CDR3 region has the DNA TGTGCCAGTAGTATCAGGGGGAAGACAGGGGGAGAAAAACTGTTTTTT.

The rearrangement uses TRBV27 and TRBJ2-3; TRBD1 is a possible D gene (6 bases). The germline CDR1 and CDR2 sequences are MNHEY and SMNVEV (reference sequence). The CDR3 length is 13 residues. Trimming left V 7 bases short and J 6 bases short, with 14 bases between. The CDR3 region has the DNA TGTGCCAGCACTTTTTATAGGGGGGATACGCAGTATTTT. Translation: CASTFYRGDTQYF.

The gene calls are TRBV7-9 and TRBJ2-3; D might be TRBD1 (5 bases). CDR1 SEHNR and CDR2 FQNEAQ come from the germline V gene (reference sequence). The CDR3 sequence is 13 residues long. The ends were cut back, 7 bases at V and 3 bases at J, with 11 bases in the middle. For the CDR3, the DNA is TGTGCCAGCACCTCTCAGGGAACAGATACGCAGTATTTT. It specifies CASTSQGTDTQYF.

This clone was seen once. The gene calls are TRBV30 and TRBJ2-7, with 7 bases lining up with TRBD1. V was pared by 2 bases and J by 2 bases, with 9 bases of the junction left unmatched. This CDR3 comprises 15 residues. The germline CDR1 and CDR2 sequences are GTSNPN and SVGIG (reference sequence). CDR3 coding DNA: TGTGCCTGGAGTCCTCCGGACAGGTTAGCCTACGAGCAGTACTTC. Translated, it gives CAWSPPDRLAYEQYF.

The chain is built from TRBV7-9 and TRBJ2-3, with 13 positions matching TRBD2. The CDR3 spans 19 residues. Per the germline V gene, CDR1 is SEHNR and CDR2 is FQNEAQ (reference sequence). Trimming cost V 5 bases and J 6 bases; bases outside gene matches: 17. The CDR3 is CASSPGTWTSGGPGDTQYF. As DNA, the CDR3 is TGTGCCAGCAGCCCCGGGACATGGACTAGCGGGGGCCCCGGGGATACGCAGTATTTT.

The CDR3 loop is CAISESGLPGELFF. The CDR3 DNA sequence: TGTGCCATCAGTGAGTCCGGGTTGCCCGGGGAGCTGTTTTTT. This rearrangement joins TRBV10-3 to TRBJ2-2; D gene ambiguous. V lost 0 bases and J lost 6, with 8 bases in between. The CDR3 is 14 amino acids. CDR1 is ENHRY, CDR2 SYGVKD, per germline.

The CDR3 sequence is CASSTTRGDNEQFF. The CDR3 DNA reads TGTGCCAGCTCAACGACTAGGGGGGATAATGAGCAGTTCTTC. The chain uses TRBV18 and TRBJ2-1, with D perhaps assigned TRBD1 or TRBD2 (6 bases each). The germline V gene has CDR1 KGHSH and CDR2 LQKENI. V lost 5 bases, J lost 7 bases, and 15 bases lay in between. This CDR3 is 14 amino acids long.

This clone showed up just once. J is TRBJ1-1 and V is TRBV29-1; D remains unclear. V was cut by 0 bases and J by 0 bases, with 5 bases left in between. From germline, CDR1 is SQVTM and CDR2 ANQGSEA. This CDR3 has 13 residues. The CDR3 sequence: CSVEDRVNTEAFF. The CDR3 coding sequence is TGCAGCGTTGAAGATAGGGTGAACACTGAAGCTTTCTTT.

This clone was seen once. In DNA form, the CDR3 reads TGTGCCAGCAGCTTGGAAGGGGAGCAGTACTTC. Encoded protein: CASSLEGEQYF. J is TRBJ2-7 and V is TRBV5-8, with D hard to call. V gave up 0 bases and J gave up 7 bases, with 5 bases separating them. Germline values: CDR1 SGHTS, CDR2 YDEGEE. The CDR3 has 11 amino acids.

The chain combines TRBV27 with TRBJ1-6; TRBD1 might be the D (5 bases). V was shortened by 3 bases and J by 10 bases, with 13 bases between the two germline ends. CDR3 length equals 14 residues. Germline lookup yields CDR1 MNHEY and CDR2 SMNVEV (reference sequence). For the CDR3, the DNA is TGTGCCAGCAGTTTCAGGGAGAGCACCTCACCCCTCCACTTT. Its protein product is CASSFRESTSPLHF.

This chain links TRBV5-1 with TRBJ2-1, with a weak D call TRBD2 (7 bases). The CDR3 has 14 residues. V was cut by 1 base and J by 7 bases, with 12 bases left in between. Looked up from germline, CDR1 is SGHRS and CDR2 is YFSETQ. The CDR3 DNA sequence: TGCGCCAGCAGCTTGTCACAGGGAGGGAATGAGCAGTTCTTC. This codes for CASSLSQGGNEQFF.

The genes are TRBV15 and TRBJ1-1; maybe TRBD1 (5 bases). V dropped 1 base and J dropped 1 base, with 7 bases sitting between them. The CDR3 is made up of 14 amino acids. Germline assignment: CDR1 LNHNV and CDR2 YYDKDF (reference sequence). CDR3 sequence reads: CATSRGGGNTEAFF. The CDR3 DNA reads TGTGCCACCAGCAGAGGTGGGGGGAACACTGAAGCTTTCTTT.

This chain uses TRBV18 with TRBJ2-1, with 7 positions matching TRBD1. Germline values: CDR1 KGHSH, CDR2 LQKENI. J gave up 0 bases and V 6 bases, and 5 bases lay outside the gene matches. The CDR3 is made up of 15 amino acids. The CDR3 DNA reads as TGTGCCAGCTCTCCTCAGGGGGACTCCTACAATGAGCAGTTCTTC. It encodes CASSPQGDSYNEQFF.

The V gene is TRBV30, the J gene TRBJ1-6; D is possibly TRBD1 (5 bases). CDR3 length: 16 residues. Germline lookup yields CDR1 GTSNPN and CDR2 SVGIG (reference sequence). V was cut by 0 bases and J by 4 bases, with 13 bases left in between. CDR3 residues: CAWSVRGAAYNSPLHF. The CDR3 DNA is TGTGCCTGGAGTGTACGAGGGGCTGCTTATAATTCACCCCTCCACTTT.

The chain recombines TRBV19 with TRBJ1-5; 7 bases are shared with TRBD1. V shed 7 bases and J 4 bases; nucleotides not matched to a gene: 10. Germline V gene lookup returns CDR1 LNHDA and CDR2 SQIVND (reference sequence). The CDR3 has 15 residues. In DNA, the CDR3 is TGTGCCAGTAATCCAGACAGGGAGGGAAATCAGCCCCAGCATTTT. Translated: CASNPDREGNQPQHF. The whole variable domain, remainder taken from reference TRBV19 and TRBJ1-5, is DGGITQSPKYLFRKEGQNVTLSCEQNLNHDAMYWYRQDPGQGLRLIYYSQIVNDFQKGDIAEGYSVSREKKESFPLTVTSAQKNPTAFYLCASNPDREGNQPQHFGDGTRLSIL.

V is TRBV24-1 and J is TRBJ1-1; D may be TRBD1 (5 bases). Deletions cut 10 bases from V and 1 base from J, with 15 bases between. The CDR3 length is 14 residues. The germline CDR1 and CDR2 sequences are KGHDR and SFDVKD. The CDR3 sequence is CATSSGWGNTEAFF. CDR3 nucleotides: TGTGCCACTAGTTCAGGGTGGGGGAACACTGAAGCTTTCTTT.